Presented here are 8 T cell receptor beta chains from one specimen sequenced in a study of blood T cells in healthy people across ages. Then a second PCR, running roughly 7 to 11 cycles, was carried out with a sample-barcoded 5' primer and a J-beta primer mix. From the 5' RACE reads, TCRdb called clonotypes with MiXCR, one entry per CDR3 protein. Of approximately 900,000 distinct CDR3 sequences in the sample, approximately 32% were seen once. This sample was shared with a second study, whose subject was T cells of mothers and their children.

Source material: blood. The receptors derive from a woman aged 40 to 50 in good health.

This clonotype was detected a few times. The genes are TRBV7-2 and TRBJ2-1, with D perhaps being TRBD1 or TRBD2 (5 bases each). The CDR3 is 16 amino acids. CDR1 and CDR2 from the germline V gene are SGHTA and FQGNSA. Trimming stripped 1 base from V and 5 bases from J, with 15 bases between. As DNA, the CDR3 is TGTGCCAGCAGCTTAGTCGGGTTCGGGACCCACAATGAGCAGTTCTTC. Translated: CASSLVGFGTHNEQFF.

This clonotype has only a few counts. The CDR3 loop is CSARGSEDRGGYYGYTF. CDR3 coding DNA: TGCAGTGCCCGGGGTTCGGAAGACAGGGGGGGATACTATGGCTACACCTTC. This chain links TRBV20-1 with TRBJ1-2; TRBD1 matches at 9 bases. Looked up from germline, CDR1 is DFQATT and CDR2 is SNEGSKA (reference sequence). The CDR3 spans 17 residues. The V segment lost 6 bases and the J segment 3 bases; nucleotides outside the gene matches: 17.

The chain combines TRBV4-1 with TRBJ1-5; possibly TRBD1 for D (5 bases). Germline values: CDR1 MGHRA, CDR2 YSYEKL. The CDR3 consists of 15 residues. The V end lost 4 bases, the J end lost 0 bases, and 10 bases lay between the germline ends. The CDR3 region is CASSRIRDSNQPQHF. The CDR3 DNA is TGCGCCAGCAGCCGCATCAGGGATAGCAATCAGCCCCAGCATTTT.

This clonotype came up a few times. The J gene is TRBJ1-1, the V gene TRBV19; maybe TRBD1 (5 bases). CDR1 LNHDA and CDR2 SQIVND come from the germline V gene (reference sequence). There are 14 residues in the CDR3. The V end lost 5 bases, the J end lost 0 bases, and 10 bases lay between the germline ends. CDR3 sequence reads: CASSARQMNTEAFF. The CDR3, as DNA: TGTGCCAGTAGTGCGAGACAGATGAACACTGAAGCTTTCTTT.

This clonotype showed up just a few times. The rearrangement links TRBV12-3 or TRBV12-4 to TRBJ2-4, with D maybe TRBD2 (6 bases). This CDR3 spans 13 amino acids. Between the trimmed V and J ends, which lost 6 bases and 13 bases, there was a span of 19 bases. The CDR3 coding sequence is TGTGCCAGCAGGCCCGGGACTGGCTCACAGCAGTACTTC. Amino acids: CASRPGTGSQQYF.

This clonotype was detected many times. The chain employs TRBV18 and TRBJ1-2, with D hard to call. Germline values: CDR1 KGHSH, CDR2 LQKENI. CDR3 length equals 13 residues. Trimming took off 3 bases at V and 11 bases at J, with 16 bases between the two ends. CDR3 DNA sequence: TGTGCCAGCTCACCGGATCAGGTGGCCGCTTACACCTTC. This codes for CASSPDQVAAYTF.

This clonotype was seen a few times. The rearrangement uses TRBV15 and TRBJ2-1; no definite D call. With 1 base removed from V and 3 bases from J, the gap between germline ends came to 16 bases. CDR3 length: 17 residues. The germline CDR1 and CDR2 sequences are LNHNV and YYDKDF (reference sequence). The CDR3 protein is CATSRVNEAKNYNEQFF. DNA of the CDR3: TGTGCCACCAGCAGAGTAAATGAGGCAAAGAACTACAATGAGCAGTTCTTC.

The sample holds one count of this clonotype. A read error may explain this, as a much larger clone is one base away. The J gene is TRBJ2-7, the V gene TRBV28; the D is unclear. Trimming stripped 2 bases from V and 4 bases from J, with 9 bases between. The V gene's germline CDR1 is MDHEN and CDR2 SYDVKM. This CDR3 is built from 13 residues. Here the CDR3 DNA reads TGTGCCAGCAGTTTAACTCTCTGGTACGAGCAGTACTTC. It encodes CASSLTLWYEQYF.